One sample yielded the 30 T cell receptor beta chains listed below, sequenced in a study of blood T cell repertoires in COVID-19. Clones were sequenced by immunoSEQ multiplex PCR, and TCRdb holds only the in-frame ones, with some missing. The data contain about 200,000 clones, approximately 90% of them singletons. The sequenced sample was PBMCs or T cells enriched from blood (not recorded which). The receptors originated from a woman aged 25 to 39 who had recovered from COVID-19.

The V and J genes are TRBV24-1 and TRBJ1-2; D not certain. CDR3 length: 12 residues. Germline CDR1 reads KGHDR; CDR2 reads SFDVKD. The V and J ends lost 5 bases and 5 bases respectively, with 8 bases between them. CDR3 DNA: TGTGCCACCAGTGTTGGCCTTTATGGCTACACCTTC. Its protein is CATSVGLYGYTF.

This clone was counted at least ten times. The chain carries TRBV5-6 and TRBJ2-7; 9 bases are a match to TRBD1. The germline V gene has CDR1 SGHDT and CDR2 YYEEEE. The CDR3 covers 16 residues. The V and J ends lost 4 bases and 1 base, in that order; junction bases with no gene match: 9. Written as DNA, the CDR3 is TGTGCCAGCAGCGACCGTAGGACAGGGGCTTCCTACGAGCAGTACTTC. Translating it yields CASSDRRTGASYEQYF.

The V call is TRBV7-2, the J call TRBJ1-1, with a possible D match to TRBD1 (5 bases). V was pared by 4 bases and J by 10 bases, with 16 bases between. This CDR3 contains 13 residues. Looked up from germline, CDR1 is SGHTA and CDR2 is FQGNSA. CDR3 residues: CASSSRGVEGAFF. The CDR3 bases are TGTGCCAGCAGCTCTCGGGGGGTGGAGGGAGCTTTCTTT.

The table lists this clone with many counts. The chain carries TRBV2 and TRBJ2-7, with 7 bases matching TRBD2. Germline loops: CDR1 SNHLY, CDR2 FYNNEI. The CDR3 length is 16 residues. V trimming: 5 bases; J trimming: 2 bases; junction bases outside the gene matches: 12. CDR3 amino acids: CASSLTSLRGTYEQYF. CDR3 DNA: TGTGCCAGCAGTCTGACTAGCCTCAGAGGGACCTACGAGCAGTACTTC. The entire variable domain, with the rest obtained from reference TRBV2 and TRBJ2-7, is as follows: EPEVTQTPSHQVTQMGQEVILRCVPISNHLYFYWYRQILGQKVEFLVSFYNNEISEKSEIFDDQFSVERPDGSNFTLKIRSTKLEDSAMYFCASSLTSLRGTYEQYFGPGTRLTVT.

The CDR3 region is CASSHDTGGTEAFF. The CDR3 DNA reads as TGTGCCAGCAGCCACGACACAGGGGGCACTGAAGCTTTCTTT. The V and J genes are TRBV4-2 and TRBJ1-1, with 8 bases identical to TRBD1. The CDR3 is 14 residues long. Germline loops: CDR1 LGHNA, CDR2 YNFKEQ. V was pared by 3 bases and J by 4 bases, with 4 bases of the junction left unmatched.

The rearrangement joins TRBV11-3 to TRBJ2-7; possible D gene TRBD2, 6 bases. This CDR3 contains 15 residues. Per the germline V gene, CDR1 is SGHNT and CDR2 is YENEEA. V lost 5 bases, J lost 2 bases, and 16 bases lay in between. CDR3 DNA: TGTGCCAGCAGCCCCCCGGCGAGGGAGGCCTACGAGCAGTACTTC. Encoded protein: CASSPPAREAYEQYF.

There are many counts of this clone. This chain links TRBV27 with TRBJ1-6, with 7 bases identical to TRBD1. CDR3 size: 16 residues. Germline values: CDR1 MNHEY, CDR2 SMNVEV (reference sequence). V shed 4 bases and J 7 bases; nucleotides not matched to a gene: 10. In DNA form, the CDR3 reads TGTGCCAGCAGTTGGACGACCAGGGGGACAAATTCACCCCTCCACTTT. As protein: CASSWTTRGTNSPLHF.

This rearrangement joins TRBV6-5 to TRBJ1-1; 12 nucleotides line up with TRBD1. Germline V lookup: CDR1 MNHEY, CDR2 SVGAGI. The CDR3 sequence is 13 residues long. The trim removed 5 bases at V and 12 bases at J, leaving 7 bases unmatched. This chain's CDR3 is CASSKGQGADSFF. CDR3 in DNA: TGTGCCAGCAGTAAGGGACAGGGGGCCGACTCTTTCTTT.

This chain uses TRBV4-3 with TRBJ1-2; D gene uncertain. Looked up from germline, CDR1 is LGHNA and CDR2 is YSLEER. V gave up 0 bases and J gave up 8 bases, with 19 bases separating them. The CDR3 spans 16 residues. The CDR3 sequence is CASSQERLTRPRGYTF. The CDR3 DNA reads as TGCGCCAGCAGCCAAGAGAGGTTGACTCGCCCCCGGGGCTACACCTTC.

The chain uses TRBV9 and TRBJ1-2; perhaps TRBD1 as D (6 bases). CDR3 length equals 15 residues. Trimming removed 0 bases at V and 4 bases at J, with 13 bases between. Germline assignment: CDR1 SGDLS and CDR2 YYNGEE. CDR3 protein: CASSVGGGGSYGYTF. CDR3 sequence (DNA): TGTGCCAGCAGCGTAGGGGGAGGGGGGAGCTATGGCTACACCTTC.

This rearrangement joins TRBV28 to TRBJ2-3; TRBD2 matches 12 bases. The CDR3 has 16 amino acids. The germline gives CDR1 MDHEN, CDR2 SYDVKM. With 0 bases clipped from V and 8 bases from J, the junction kept 6 bases outside the gene matches. Here the CDR3 DNA reads TGTGCCAGCAGTTTATGGAGGACTAGCGGGGTCCTTACGCAGTATTTT. As protein: CASSLWRTSGVLTQYF.

The V call is TRBV11-1, the J call TRBJ2-1, with 14 bases aligning to TRBD2. CDR3 length: 16 residues. Germline CDR1 SGHAT, CDR2 FQDESV (reference sequence). Germline trimming cut 5 bases from V and 6 bases from J; bases unmatched to any gene: 6. The CDR3 DNA reads TGTGCCAGCAGCGGCTTGACTAGCGGGGGGGCCAATGAGCAGTTCTTC. This sequence encodes CASSGLTSGGANEQFF.

The V and J genes are TRBV5-4 and TRBJ1-1, with 9 bases aligning to TRBD1. CDR1 is SGHNT and CDR2 is YYREEE in the germline V gene (reference sequence). The CDR3 totals 15 residues. With V trimmed by 5 bases and J by 4 bases, 9 bases remained unmatched. CDR3 sequence: CASRLQGARGTEAFF. In DNA form, the CDR3 reads TGTGCCAGCAGGCTACAGGGGGCGCGGGGCACTGAAGCTTTCTTT.

The rearrangement joins TRBV5-1 to TRBJ2-3; TRBD2 matches at 9 bases. The CDR3 covers 16 residues. Looked up from germline, CDR1 is SGHRS and CDR2 is YFSETQ. Germline trimming cut 1 base from V and 0 bases from J; bases unmatched to any gene: 3. For the CDR3, the DNA is TGCGCCAGCAGCTTGACTAGCGGGTATAGCACAGATACGCAGTATTTT. It encodes CASSLTSGYSTDTQYF.

V is TRBV12-3 or TRBV12-4 and J is TRBJ1-2; D is uncertain. V lost 8 bases, J lost 2 bases, and 9 bases lay in between. This CDR3 is 12 amino acids long. This CDR3 reads CASQVRNYGYTF. The DNA of the CDR3 is TGTGCCAGCCAAGTCAGAAACTATGGCTACACCTTC.

This CDR3 reads CASSLETGGYEQYF. The CDR3, as DNA: TGTGCCAGCAGTCTTGAGACAGGGGGTTACGAGCAGTACTTC. This sequence joins TRBV27 and TRBJ2-7; TRBD1 agrees at 9 bases. With 5 bases clipped from V and 4 bases from J, the junction kept 6 bases outside the gene matches. CDR1 and CDR2 (germline): MNHEY, SMNVEV (reference sequence). The CDR3 is 14 residues long.

This rearrangement joins TRBV3-1 (or the pseudogene TRBV3-2) to TRBJ2-3; D uncertain. With 0 bases removed from V and 5 bases from J, the gap between germline ends came to 6 bases. Germline lookup yields CDR1 LGHDT and CDR2 YNNKEL (reference sequence). The CDR3 has 13 amino acids. For the CDR3, the DNA is TGTGCCAGCAGCCAAGATCGAGGAGATACGCAGTATTTT. Its protein product is CASSQDRGDTQYF.

CDR3 residues: CASSTSGPSYEQYF. Written as DNA, the CDR3 is TGTGCCAGTAGTACTAGCGGGCCCTCCTACGAGCAGTACTTC. The chain uses TRBV19 and TRBJ2-7, with 8 bases aligning to TRBD2. This CDR3 is 14 amino acids long. The V segment lost 4 bases and the J segment 0 bases; nucleotides outside the gene matches: 2. Germline V gene data show CDR1 as LNHDA and CDR2 as SQIVND (reference sequence).

The chain carries TRBV13 and TRBJ2-2; maybe TRBD1 (6 bases). CDR3 length: 15 residues. Trimming shortened V by 4 bases and J by 7 bases, and 16 bases separated the two germline ends. The V gene's germline CDR1 is PRHDT and CDR2 FYEKMQ (reference sequence). The CDR3: CASSSNQGLGGELFF. CDR3 DNA: TGTGCCAGCAGCTCCAACCAGGGGTTAGGCGGGGAGCTGTTTTTT. Variable domain in full (rest from reference TRBV13 and TRBJ2-2): AAGVIQSPRHLIKEKRETATLKCYPIPRHDTVYWYQQGPGQDPQFLISFYEKMQSDKGSIPDRFSAQQFSDYHSELNMSSLELGDSALYFCASSSNQGLGGELFFGEGSRLTVL.

This clone was recorded a few times. The chain's CDR3 is CASSQEQGLGQPQHF. CDR3 DNA: TGCGCCAGCAGCCAAGAACAGGGATTAGGGCAGCCCCAGCATTTT. The chain uses TRBV4-3 and TRBJ1-5, with D maybe TRBD1 (6 bases). V was pared by 0 bases and J by 7 bases, with 13 bases between. This CDR3 contains 15 residues. Germline CDR1 is LGHNA and CDR2 is YSLEER.

This sequence joins TRBV6-5 and TRBJ1-1; a possible D gene is TRBD1 (5 bases). The CDR3 spans 15 residues. Germline-derived CDR1 and CDR2 are MNHEY and SVGAGI. Trimming took off 0 bases at V and 0 bases at J, with 8 bases between the two ends. The CDR3 reads CASSYSTAMNTEAFF. CDR3 DNA sequence: TGTGCCAGCAGTTACTCGACAGCGATGAACACTGAAGCTTTCTTT.

The rearrangement uses TRBV30 and TRBJ2-1, with D possibly being TRBD2 (6 bases). CDR3 length equals 17 residues. Germline CDR1 GTSNPN, CDR2 SVGIG (reference sequence). V was cut by 0 bases and J by 3 bases, with 18 bases left in between. In DNA, the CDR3 is TGTGCCTGGAGTGTACTATCTCAGCGGGTGGGCTACAATGAGCAGTTCTTC. This sequence encodes CAWSVLSQRVGYNEQFF.

J is TRBJ1-2 and V is TRBV5-1, with 9 nucleotides matching TRBD1. The CDR3 runs 16 residues. In germline, CDR1 is SGHRS, CDR2 YFSETQ. V trimming: 0 bases; J trimming: 8 bases; junction bases outside the gene matches: 11. The CDR3, as DNA: TGCGCCAGCAGCTTGGATCCCCGGGACAGGGTATACGGCTACACCTTC. Protein: CASSLDPRDRVYGYTF.

The chain recombines TRBV11-3 with TRBJ1-1; D perhaps matches TRBD1 (5 bases). V was shortened by 2 bases and J by 5 bases, with 6 bases between the two germline ends. The CDR3 consists of 12 residues. Germline lookup yields CDR1 SGHNT and CDR2 YENEEA. CDR3 DNA sequence: TGTGCCAGCAGCTTATCAGGGACTGAAGCTTTCTTT. This sequence encodes CASSLSGTEAFF.

With regard to this clone: Other nucleotide sequences in the sample specify the same CDR3. V gene TRBV7-2 combines with J gene TRBJ2-3; TRBD2 is a possible D gene (6 bases). V lost 3 bases and J 1 base, leaving 11 bases between the germline ends. Germline-derived CDR1 and CDR2 are SGHTA and FQGNSA. The CDR3 runs to 15 residues. As DNA, the CDR3 is TGTGCCAGCAGCTTGGTGGGAGGACGCACAGATACGCAGTATTTT. Protein sequence: CASSLVGGRTDTQYF. The whole variable domain, remainder taken from reference TRBV7-2 and TRBJ2-3, is GAGVSQSPSNKVTEKGKDVELRCDPISGHTALYWYRQSLGQGLEFLIYFQGNSAPDKSGLPSDRFSAERTGGSVSTLTIQRTQQEDSAVYLCASSLVGGRTDTQYFGPGTRLTVL.

The chain combines TRBV6-5 with TRBJ2-1, with TRBD2 matching over 7 bases. The CDR3 runs to 15 residues. Per germline, CDR1 MNHEY and CDR2 SVGAGI. J lost 4 bases, V lost 6 bases, and 9 bases had no gene match. CDR3 in DNA: TGTGCCAGCAGCTCAGCGGGACTACCGTACAATGAGCAGTTCTTC. Amino acid sequence: CASSSAGLPYNEQFF.

This chain connects TRBV19 to TRBJ2-7, with D perhaps matching TRBD1 (6 bases). The CDR3 covers 14 residues. Between the trimmed V and J ends, which lost 5 bases and 3 bases, there was a span of 14 bases. The germline CDR1 and CDR2 sequences are LNHDA and SQIVND (reference sequence). This chain's CDR3 is CASSLRQANYEQYF. CDR3 nucleotide sequence: TGTGCCAGTAGTCTCCGACAGGCAAACTACGAGCAGTACTTC.

This rearrangement joins TRBV28 to TRBJ1-1; no firm D call. The CDR3 is 13 amino acids. Germline-derived CDR1 and CDR2 are MDHEN and SYDVKM. V shed 6 bases and J shed 1 base, with 9 bases lying between them. The CDR3: CASRQQSNTEAFF. CDR3 DNA sequence: TGTGCCAGCAGACAACAGTCGAACACTGAAGCTTTCTTT.

This clone was observed a single time. The chain is built from TRBV7-2 and TRBJ1-2, with D uncertain. The CDR3 spans 14 residues. The ends were cut back, 5 bases at V and 1 base at J, with 11 bases in the middle. Germline values: CDR1 SGHTA, CDR2 FQGNSA. Here the CDR3 reads CASSTQLSNYGYTF. The CDR3 region has the DNA TGTGCCAGCAGCACTCAACTAAGTAACTATGGCTACACCTTC.

This chain links TRBV6-5 with TRBJ1-2; D perhaps matches TRBD1 (5 bases). CDR1 MNHEY and CDR2 SVGAGI come from the germline V gene. With 8 bases removed from V and 7 bases from J, the gap between germline ends came to 11 bases. CDR3 length: 11 residues. The CDR3 nucleotides read TGTGCCAGCCGCACCGGGGGTGGCTACACCTTC. Encoded protein: CASRTGGGYTF.